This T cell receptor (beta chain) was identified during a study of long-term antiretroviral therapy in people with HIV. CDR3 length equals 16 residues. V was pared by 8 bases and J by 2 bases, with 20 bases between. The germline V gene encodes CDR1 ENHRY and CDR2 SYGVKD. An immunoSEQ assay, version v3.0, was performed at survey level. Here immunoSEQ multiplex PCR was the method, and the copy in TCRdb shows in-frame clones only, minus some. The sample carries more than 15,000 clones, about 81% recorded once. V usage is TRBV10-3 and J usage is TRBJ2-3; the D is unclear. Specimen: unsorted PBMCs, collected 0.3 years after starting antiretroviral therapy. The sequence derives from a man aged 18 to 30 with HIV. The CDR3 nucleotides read TGTGCCATCGCGAGTGACGCAGTGGGATTCACAGATACGCAGTATTTT. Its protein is CAIASDAVGFTDTQYF.